The rows below give T cell receptor beta chains drawn from one sample of a study of cytomegalovirus exposure and HLA in healthy donors. The assay was immunoSEQ multiplex PCR, and TCRdb's table has in-frame clones only and misses some. The sample lists roughly 130,000 clones; roughly 89% were seen once. The sample taken for sequencing was PBMCs. All receptors come from a man in his thirties or forties in good health and CMV-seronegative. CDR3s include the opening cysteine and the closing phenylalanine or tryptophan. Each record gives: V gene, J gene, clone size, D gene, CDR3 protein, CDR3 DNA. D genes are given only for firm matches. Where a row states a size, it is once, few, many or the class of an expanded clone; other rows omit it.

>TRBV5-1|TRBJ2-3|.|TRBD1
CASSLDGQGIIDTQYF
TGCGCCAGCAGCTTGGATGGACAGGGAATTATAGATACGCAGTATTTT
>TRBV5-1|TRBJ2-3|.|TRBD2
CASSRGLAGGPTDTQYF
TGCGCCAGCAGCCGGGGACTAGCGGGGGGGCCGACAGATACGCAGTATTTT
>TRBV28|TRBJ1-6|.|.
CASSINWGVNSPLHF
TGTGCCAGCAGCATCAATTGGGGGGTTAATTCACCCCTCCACTTT
>TRBV2|TRBJ2-5|.|TRBD2
CASALEGEIAGGRETQYF
TGTGCCAGCGCACTAGAAGGGGAAATAGCGGGGGGGAGAGAGACCCAGTACTTC
>TRBV11-1|TRBJ2-7|.|.
CASSSLGTTREQYF
TGTGCCAGCAGCTCCCTCGGGACAACGAGGGAGCAGTACTTC
>TRBV18|TRBJ2-7|.|.
CASSPPSATNEQYF
TGTGCCAGCTCACCACCGAGCGCCACTAACGAGCAGTACTTC
>TRBV19|TRBJ1-2|few|TRBD1
CATRTGGSGYTF
TGTGCCACCAGGACAGGGGGCAGCGGCTACACCTTC
>TRBV7-6|TRBJ2-2|.|TRBD2
CASSLSGGTNTGELFF
TGTGCCAGCAGCCTCAGCGGGGGGACTAACACCGGGGAGCTGTTTTTT
>TRBV4-1|TRBJ2-1|.|.
CASSQVSLGAGNNEQFF
TGCGCCAGCAGCCAAGTGTCCCTCGGGGCGGGAAACAATGAGCAGTTCTTC
>TRBV19|TRBJ1-1|.|TRBD1
CASRTKTGVNTEAFF
TGTGCCAGTAGGACAAAGACAGGGGTGAACACTGAAGCTTTCTTT
>TRBV5-1|TRBJ2-7|.|TRBD1
CASSLEGTGYEQYF
TGCGCCAGCAGCTTGGAGGGGACAGGCTACGAGCAGTACTTC
>TRBV5-1|TRBJ1-1|.|.
CASRRQQGLGGTEAFF
TGCGCCAGCCGTCGGCAACAGGGCCTCGGGGGGACTGAAGCTTTCTTT
>TRBV10-3|TRBJ1-2|.|TRBD1
CAISLNPGQGGGYTF
TGTGCCATCAGTCTGAATCCGGGACAGGGGGGTGGCTACACCTTC
>TRBV4-3|TRBJ2-7|.|.
CASSQDRGTESYEQYF
TGCGCCAGCAGCCAAGATCGGGGGACAGAATCCTACGAGCAGTACTTC
>TRBV14|TRBJ2-7|.|.
CASSPFWLTTDEQYF
TGTGCCAGCAGCCCGTTTTGGCTAACTACCGACGAGCAGTACTTC
>TRBV4-1|TRBJ1-2|.|.
CASSRIRDYISSTF
TGCGCCAGCAGTCGTATCCGGGACTATATATCTTCCACCTTC
>TRBV7-6|TRBJ2-1|.|.
CASRAGHLNEQFF
TGTGCCAGCAGAGCGGGACATTTGAATGAGCAGTTCTTC
>TRBV7-6|TRBJ1-1|.|TRBD1
CASSHMTGATEAFF
TGTGCCAGCAGCCATATGACAGGGGCAACTGAAGCTTTCTTT
>TRBV19|TRBJ2-2|once|.
CASMGQGRLAVNTGELFF
TGTGCCAGTATGGGACAGGGGCGACTAGCGGTGAACACCGGGGAGCTGTTTTTT
>TRBV18|TRBJ1-2|.|TRBD1
CASSQTPGGGYTF
TGTGCCAGCTCACAAACCCCAGGGGGTGGCTACACCTTC
>TRBV25-1|TRBJ1-1|.|.
CASSGGSLSLTPEAFF
TGTGCCAGCAGTGGAGGCAGTTTGAGCCTTACGCCTGAAGCTTTCTTT
>TRBV15|TRBJ2-7|once|TRBD1
CATSREKGQGGTFPYEQYF
TGTGCCACCAGCAGAGAAAAAGGACAGGGCGGTACCTTCCCCTACGAGCAGTACTTC
>TRBV18|TRBJ1-1|.|.
CASSPLGGQNTEAFF
TGTGCCAGCTCACCTTTGGGGGGTCAGAACACTGAAGCTTTCTTT
>TRBV29-1|TRBJ1-1|.|.
CSVEGVEGTEAFF
TGCAGCGTTGAAGGGGTTGAGGGCACTGAAGCTTTCTTT
>TRBV4-1|TRBJ2-7|.|TRBD1
CASSLDRAYEQYF
TGCGCCAGCAGTCTTGACAGGGCCTACGAGCAGTACTTC
>TRBV19|TRBJ2-1|.|TRBD2
CASSLRGGSYNEQFF
TGTGCCAGTAGTCTCCGGGGGGGGTCCTACAATGAGCAGTTCTTC
>TRBV5-1|TRBJ2-2|.|TRBD2
CASSLALAGDTGELFF
TGCGCCAGCAGCTTGGCACTAGCGGGGGACACCGGGGAGCTGTTTTTT
>TRBV25-1|TRBJ1-1|.|.
CASRWHVNTEAFF
TGTGCCAGCAGATGGCACGTGAACACTGAAGCTTTCTTT
>TRBV13|TRBJ1-5|.|.
CASSSEGQPQHF
TGTGCCAGCAGCTCCGAGGGTCAGCCCCAGCATTTT
>TRBV18|TRBJ2-1|.|.
CASSPPSPANEQFF
TGTGCCAGCTCACCACCGAGTCCTGCCAATGAGCAGTTCTTC
>TRBV6-6|TRBJ2-2|.|.
CASSPLGGSTGELFF
TGTGCCAGCAGCCCTCTGGGGGGAAGTACCGGGGAGCTGTTTTTT
>TRBV2|TRBJ1-2|.|TRBD1
CASSELGGTGVYSYTF
TGTGCCAGCAGTGAATTAGGGGGGACAGGGGTCTATAGCTACACCTTC
>TRBV7-8|TRBJ1-1|.|.
CASSKQGGWTEAFF
TGTGCCAGCAGCAAACAAGGGGGTTGGACTGAAGCTTTCTTT
>TRBV19|TRBJ2-7|.|.
CASNLVSKSPYEQYF
TGTGCCAGTAACCTAGTTAGCAAATCTCCCTACGAGCAGTACTTC
>TRBV5-6|TRBJ2-3|once|.
CASSLLGGTDTQYF
TGTGCCAGCAGCTTGTTGGGGGGAACAGATACGCAGTATTTT
>TRBV5-4|TRBJ1-2|few|.
CASSPSGSRYGYTF
TGTGCCAGCAGCCCGTCGGGGTCTCGCTATGGCTACACCTTC
>TRBV4-1|TRBJ2-4|once|.
CASSQGGGQGGNIQYF
TGCGCCAGCAGCCAAGGAGGGGGACAAGGGGGAAACATTCAGTACTTC
>TRBV27|TRBJ2-7|.|.
CASSFTGSFYEQYF
TGTGCCAGCAGTTTCACAGGTTCCTTCTACGAGCAGTACTTC
>TRBV18|TRBJ2-5|.|TRBD2
CASSPPASGQETQYF
TGTGCCAGCTCACCGCCGGCTAGCGGGCAAGAGACCCAGTACTTC
>TRBV29-1|TRBJ1-1|.|.
CSVQGQLNTEAFF
TGCAGCGTTCAAGGACAGCTGAACACTGAAGCTTTCTTT
>TRBV9|TRBJ2-3|.|.
CASSSLGRSPDTQYF
TGTGCCAGCAGCTCCCTAGGGAGGAGCCCAGATACGCAGTATTTT
>TRBV27|TRBJ2-1|.|TRBD1
CASKLTGSSYNEQFF
TGTGCCAGCAAACTGACAGGGAGCTCCTACAATGAGCAGTTCTTC
>TRBV5-1|TRBJ2-3|.|.
CASSLFQVADTQYF
TGCGCCAGCAGCTTGTTTCAGGTGGCAGATACGCAGTATTTT
>TRBV12-5|TRBJ1-2|.|TRBD1
CASGLDSRDRAGYTF
TGTGCTAGTGGTTTGGATTCACGGGACAGGGCTGGCTACACCTTC
>TRBV29-1|TRBJ2-5|.|.
CSSRKVGDQETQYF
TGCAGCTCAAGGAAGGTCGGGGACCAAGAGACCCAGTACTTC
>TRBV5-1|TRBJ1-4|.|TRBD1
CASSLTGGNEKLFF
TGCGCCAGCAGCCTGACAGGGGGGAATGAAAAACTGTTTTTT
>TRBV14|TRBJ2-3|once|.
CASSQDAGSGDTQYF
TGTGCCAGCAGCCAAGACGCAGGGTCGGGAGATACGCAGTATTTT
>TRBV5-1|TRBJ2-3|.|TRBD2
CASSFGSGGLDTQYF
TGCGCCAGCAGCTTTGGGAGCGGGGGGTTGGATACGCAGTATTTT
>TRBV5-4|TRBJ2-7|.|TRBD2
CASSLGGGGPYEQYF
TGTGCCAGCAGCTTGGGGGGGGGTGGCCCCTACGAGCAGTACTTC
>TRBV6-5|TRBJ2-7|few|TRBD1
CASSPQGAIHEQYF
TGTGCCAGCAGTCCCCAGGGGGCGATCCACGAGCAGTACTTC